This T cell receptor beta chain comes out of a study of PD-L1 blockade in urothelial cancer. The time point denotes: pretreatment peripheral blood. This CDR3 is 14 amino acids long. The V and J ends lost 5 bases and 6 bases, in that order; junction bases with no gene match: 6. Looked up from germline, CDR1 is SGHVS and CDR2 is FNYEAQ. Data came from immunoSEQ multiplex PCR; TCRdb stores just in-frame clones and leaves some out. The table has more than 85,000 clones, around 90% seen once. This chain connects TRBV7-6 to TRBJ1-2; TRBD1 aligns across 10 bases. The sequence was obtained from a man aged 55 to 69 with urothelial cancer. The source material was PBMCs, sampled around atezolizumab (anti-PD-L1) treatment. The CDR3 region is CASSGDRGDDGYTF. DNA of the CDR3: TGTGCCAGCAGCGGGGACAGGGGAGATGATGGCTACACCTTC.